This TCR beta chain was recorded in a study of T cell changes during pregnancy in multiple sclerosis. Assay: immunoSEQ multiplex PCR; the TCRdb copy retains only in-frame clones and omits some. This table has roughly 39,000 clones, 90% appearing once. Germline values: CDR1 SGHNT, CDR2 YENEEA. The CDR3 length is 11 residues. Between the trimmed V and J ends, which lost 4 bases and 7 bases, there was a span of 8 bases. This TCR derives from a female donor in good health, enrolled as a control in a pregnancy study. Source: CD4+ T cells from peripheral blood mononuclear cells, taken in the first trimester of pregnancy. This chain uses TRBV11-3 with TRBJ2-7; D is unresolved. CDR3 coding DNA: TGTGCCAGCAGCTCCAGAGGAGAGCAGTACTTC. As protein: CASSSRGEQYF.